This TCR beta chain is drawn from a study of blood T cells in healthy people across ages. This clonotype has a handful of counts. Antigen specificity is unknown. The authors ran a second PCR of 7 to 11 cycles using a sample-barcoded 5' primer and a J-beta primer mix. TCRdb analysed the 5' RACE reads with MiXCR anew, one entry per CDR3 protein. The table has some 1.1 million distinct CDR3 sequences, more than 30% seen once; the top ten hold about an eighth. Study results and caveats: Both naive CD4+ cell counts and diversity were greater in long-lived donors than in aged donors.

The CDR3 has 13 residues. CDR1 SGHRS and CDR2 YFSETQ come from the germline V gene. The germline V and J ends were trimmed by 4 bases and 5 bases, with 11 bases remaining between them. Each sample gave at least 6 million isolated PBMCs. This TCR came from a man younger than 30 in good health. J is TRBJ2-3 and V is TRBV5-1; tentatively, D is TRBD1 (6 bases). What was sequenced was blood. The CDR3 sequence: CASSAVGGDTQYF. The DNA for the CDR3 is TGCGCCAGCAGCGCCGTAGGGGGAGATACGCAGTATTTT.